These 30 T cell receptor beta chains share one sample of origin, sequenced in a study of identical twins. TCRdb itself ran the 5' RACE reads through MiXCR, one entry per CDR3 protein. This table holds 1.5 million to 2 million distinct CDR3 sequences, less than 40% found once. Sample: cord blood. The receptors derive from a newborn girl in good health.

This rearrangement joins TRBV6-6 to TRBJ1-2; D might be TRBD1 (5 bases). The CDR3 sequence is 12 residues long. Germline V CDR1 and CDR2: MNHNY, SVGAGI (reference sequence). V dropped 6 bases and J dropped 4 bases, with 9 bases sitting between them. The CDR3 DNA sequence: TGTGCCAGCAGGACGCAGGGCTATGGCTACACCTTC. It translates to CASRTQGYGYTF.

V gene TRBV6-1 combines with J gene TRBJ1-6; D remains unclear. V dropped 5 bases and J dropped 8 bases, with 16 bases sitting between them. This CDR3 contains 15 residues. Germline assignment: CDR1 MNHNS and CDR2 SASEGT. As DNA, the CDR3 is TGTGCCAGCAGTCCTATCGGCTCCGGCCATTCACCCCTCCACTTT. Residues: CASSPIGSGHSPLHF.

This clonotype came up a few times. CDR3 nucleotide sequence: TGCAGCGTGGGGGGGCGCCTCTCCTACAATGAGCAGTACTTC. As protein: CSVGGRLSYNEQYF. The rearrangement uses TRBV29-1 and TRBJ2-1, with a possible D match to TRBD2 (7 bases). The J call may be in error: the DNA end matches TRBJ2-7 better. The CDR3 is 14 amino acids. The V gene's germline CDR1 is SQVTM and CDR2 ANQGSEA.

This clonotype was seen a few times. The J gene is TRBJ2-5, the V gene TRBV7-7, with D possibly TRBD2 on 6 matching bases. The germline V and J ends were trimmed by 5 bases and 2 bases, with 12 bases remaining between them. The germline CDR1 and CDR2 sequences are SSHAT and FNYEAQ (reference sequence). The length of the CDR3 is 14 residues. CDR3 bases: TGTGCCAGCAGCCTCAGGGAGGATCAAGAGACCCAGTACTTC. The encoded protein is CASSLREDQETQYF.

The rearrangement joins TRBV15 to TRBJ1-2; no firm D call. The CDR3 is 13 amino acids. The V gene's germline CDR1 is LNHNV and CDR2 YYDKDF (reference sequence). Trimming shortened V by 0 bases and J by 5 bases, and 7 bases separated the two germline ends. The CDR3 nucleotides read TGTGCCACCAGCAGAGAATGGTTATATGGCTACACCTTC. Its protein is CATSREWLYGYTF. Supplemented by reference TRBV15 and TRBJ1-2, the full variable domain reads DAMVIQNPRYQVTQFGKPVTLSCSQTLNHNVMYWYQQKSSQAPKLLFHYYDKDFNNEADTPDNFQSRRPNTSFCFLDIRSPGLGDTAMYLCATSREWLYGYTFGSGTRLTVV.

V usage is TRBV7-2 and J usage is TRBJ2-1; D possibly corresponds to TRBD2 (6 bases). This CDR3 comprises 14 residues. With 5 bases removed from V and 7 bases from J, the gap between germline ends came to 15 bases. CDR1 is SGHTA, CDR2 FQGNSA, per germline. The CDR3 loop reads CASSKSGSINEQFF. The CDR3 DNA is TGTGCCAGCAGCAAGAGCGGGTCGATTAATGAGCAGTTCTTC.

The chain couples TRBV14 to TRBJ1-6; 9 bases are a match to TRBD1. J lost 9 bases, V lost 0 bases, and 3 bases had no gene match. The CDR3 is 15 amino acids. The germline V gene has CDR1 SGHDN and CDR2 FVKESK. DNA for the CDR3: TGTGCCAGCAGCCAAGATACAGGGGGCGCTTCACCCCTCCACTTT. The encoded protein is CASSQDTGGASPLHF.

The chain recombines TRBV7-8 with TRBJ2-6; 8 nucleotides agree with TRBD1. Germline V gene lookup returns CDR1 SGHVS and CDR2 FQNEAQ. Germline trimming cut 4 bases from V and 0 bases from J; bases unmatched to any gene: 8. The CDR3 is 18 residues long. CDR3 sequence: CASSSTGGALSGANVLTF. The CDR3 DNA follows: TGTGCCAGCAGCTCTACAGGGGGTGCGCTCTCTGGGGCCAACGTCCTGACTTTC.

This clonotype was detected a few times. V gene TRBV11-3 combines with J gene TRBJ2-3, with D perhaps given as TRBD1 or TRBD2 (5 bases each). CDR3 size: 15 residues. Trimming left V 5 bases short and J 0 bases short, with 12 bases between. The germline CDR1 and CDR2 sequences are SGHNT and YENEEA. In DNA form, the CDR3 reads TGTGCCAGCAGCGGGGACGGCATAAGCACAGATACGCAGTATTTT. Translation: CASSGDGISTDTQYF.

The chain has TRBV10-3 and TRBJ2-3; TRBD2 agrees at 11 bases. Germline lookup yields CDR1 ENHRY and CDR2 SYGVKD. This CDR3 is built from 14 residues. J lost 5 bases, V lost 4 bases, and 2 bases had no gene match. DNA for the CDR3: TGTGCCATCAGTGCGCTAGCGGGGGGAGATACGCAGTATTTT. Translation: CAISALAGGDTQYF.

This clonotype was seen at least ten times. V gene TRBV10-3 combines with J gene TRBJ2-3, with a tentative D call TRBD1 (7 bases). The CDR3 is 12 amino acids. Trimming took off 10 bases at V and 5 bases at J, with 13 bases between the two ends. Germline lookup yields CDR1 ENHRY and CDR2 SYGVKD. The chain's CDR3 is CATEGAGDTQYF. The CDR3, as DNA: TGTGCCACGGAGGGGGCTGGAGATACGCAGTATTTT.

A note on this clonotype: This may be a read error, as it is one base from a much larger clone. The V and J genes are TRBV29-1 and TRBJ2-1; the D gene is possibly TRBD2 (6 bases). Germline CDR1 and CDR2: SQVTM and ANQGSEA. The CDR3 length is 13 residues. Trimming shortened V by 5 bases and J by 2 bases, and 10 bases separated the two germline ends. CDR3 nucleotides: TGCAGCGTTCCGGGAGAGGCCTACAATGAGCAGTTCTTC. Protein: CSVPGEAYNEQFF.

This clonotype was found once. The chain has TRBV6-5 and TRBJ2-7; 7 nucleotides align to TRBD2. V lost 4 bases, J lost 7 bases, and 19 bases stayed unmatched. The CDR3 consists of 17 residues. Germline V gene sequence: CDR1 MNHEY, CDR2 SVGAGI. The CDR3 DNA reads as TGTGCCAGCAGTTCCCGTGGTAGCGGGTACTCCTACAATGAGCAGTACTTC. Protein product: CASSSRGSGYSYNEQYF.

V is TRBV27 and J is TRBJ2-4; 7 positions agree with TRBD1. V shed 5 bases and J 6 bases; nucleotides not matched to a gene: 13. Germline V gene sequence: CDR1 MNHEY, CDR2 SMNVEV (reference sequence). The CDR3 length is 16 residues. CDR3 sequence reads: CASSPRARGIGNIQYF. For the CDR3, the DNA is TGTGCCAGCAGTCCCCGGGCCAGGGGGATAGGAAACATTCAGTACTTC.

V gene TRBV11-3 combines with J gene TRBJ2-3; D unclear. Germline values: CDR1 SGHNT, CDR2 YENEEA. Trimming took 3 bases from V and 7 from J, leaving 14 bases between them. The CDR3 totals 14 residues. The CDR3 DNA reads TGTGCCAGCAGCTTCGGACCCCAGGCATATACGCAGTATTTT. It specifies CASSFGPQAYTQYF. Combining the CDR3 with reference TRBV11-3 and TRBJ2-3 gives the whole variable domain EAGVVQSPRYKIIEKKQPVAFWCNPISGHNTLYWYLQNLGQGPELLIRYENEEAVDDSQLPKDRFSAERLKGVDSTLKIQPAELGDSAVYLCASSFGPQAYTQYFGPGTRLTVL.

The V call is TRBV29-1, the J call TRBJ2-3; 8 bases are a match to TRBD1. CDR1 is SQVTM and CDR2 is ANQGSEA in the germline V gene. The CDR3 is made up of 14 amino acids. Losses at the gene ends were 7 bases for V and 1 base for J; bases not matched to a gene: 7. CDR3 bases: TGCAGCGCCCAGACAGGGGTAGGCACAGATACGCAGTATTTT. Translation gives CSAQTGVGTDTQYF.

This chain links TRBV5-1 with TRBJ2-3, with D perhaps TRBD2 (5 bases). The CDR3 is 16 residues long. CDR1 is SGHRS and CDR2 is YFSETQ in the germline V gene. V lost 3 bases, J lost 4 bases, and 18 bases lay in between. The CDR3 is CASSSGLRDEADTQYF. As DNA, the CDR3 is TGCGCCAGCAGCTCCGGACTGAGAGACGAGGCAGATACGCAGTATTTT.

This chain uses TRBV10-3 with TRBJ2-1; TRBD2 matches at 7 bases. The CDR3 is 12 residues long. The junction had 4 bases not matched to a gene; V was cut back by 0 bases and J by 14 bases. The germline gives CDR1 ENHRY, CDR2 SYGVKD. The DNA for the CDR3 is TGTGCCATCAGTGAGTCGGGGAGGGTTGAGTTCTTC. It specifies CAISESGRVEFF.

The chain combines TRBV27 with TRBJ2-1; 11 nucleotides match TRBD2. Germline V gene lookup returns CDR1 MNHEY and CDR2 SMNVEV (reference sequence). CDR3 length: 16 amino acids. With V trimmed by 4 bases and J by 6 bases, 8 bases remained unmatched. CDR3 region: CASSSRGLAVINEQFF. In DNA form, the CDR3 reads TGTGCCAGCAGTTCGCGGGGACTAGCGGTAATCAATGAGCAGTTCTTC.

The rearrangement uses TRBV9 and TRBJ2-1, with D possibly being TRBD1 or TRBD2 (5 bases each). The CDR3 runs to 15 residues. The ends were cut back, 1 base at V and 9 bases at J, with 17 bases in the middle. In germline, CDR1 is SGDLS, CDR2 YYNGEE. The CDR3 sequence: CASSVRIGDLVEQFF. In nucleotides, the CDR3 is TGTGCCAGCAGCGTAAGGATTGGGGACCTCGTTGAGCAGTTCTTC.

V gene TRBV28 combines with J gene TRBJ2-1, with D possibly being TRBD1 (6 bases). V was trimmed by 2 bases and J by 8 bases, leaving 19 bases between them. The CDR3 contains 16 residues. Germline CDR1 MDHEN, CDR2 SYDVKM. The CDR3 protein is CASSLVGAGSGDEQFF. CDR3 coding DNA: TGTGCCAGCAGTTTAGTGGGGGCGGGTTCAGGCGATGAGCAGTTCTTC.

This clonotype was found a few times. The chain joins TRBV4-2 to TRBJ2-1; 11 bases fit TRBD2. In germline, CDR1 is LGHNA, CDR2 YNFKEQ. The V segment lost 1 base and the J segment 4 bases; nucleotides outside the gene matches: 9. This CDR3 spans 18 amino acids. CDR3 DNA sequence: TGTGCCAGCAGCCAAGGGGGGCTAGCGGGGGGCCCTTACAATGAGCAGTTCTTC. Amino acid sequence: CASSQGGLAGGPYNEQFF.

This clonotype was seen at least ten times. This chain connects TRBV7-8 to TRBJ2-1, with TRBD1 matching 7 bases. With V trimmed by 5 bases and J by 5 bases, 18 bases remained unmatched. Germline lookup yields CDR1 SGHVS and CDR2 FQNEAQ. The CDR3 loop spans 18 amino acids. CDR3 protein: CASSIGTAITRTNNEQFF. CDR3 in DNA: TGTGCCAGCAGCATAGGGACAGCCATAACACGGACGAACAATGAGCAGTTCTTC.

Only a few counts were recorded for this clonotype. The rearrangement joins TRBV20-1 to TRBJ2-1, with 7 bases matching TRBD2. V was clipped by 0 bases and J by 7 bases; unmatched bases: 9. The germline gives CDR1 DFQATT, CDR2 SNEGSKA (reference sequence). This CDR3 region has 15 residues. The CDR3 coding sequence is TGCAGTGCTAGAGATTCGGGGAGGGCGTGGAATGAGCAGTTCTTC. Amino acid sequence: CSARDSGRAWNEQFF.

The J gene is TRBJ2-1, the V gene TRBV20-1; 12 bases agree with TRBD2. Germline assignment: CDR1 DFQATT and CDR2 SNEGSKA (reference sequence). The trim removed 5 bases at V and 0 bases at J, leaving 5 bases unmatched. The CDR3 sequence is 16 residues long. The CDR3 loop reads CSASGLAGSSYNEQFF. The CDR3 coding sequence is TGCAGTGCTTCTGGACTAGCGGGGAGCTCCTACAATGAGCAGTTCTTC.

The V and J genes are TRBV14 and TRBJ1-1; D remains unclear. Between the trimmed V and J ends, which lost 1 base and 4 bases, there was a span of 7 bases. Germline V CDR1 and CDR2: SGHDN, FVKESK. The length of the CDR3 is 13 residues. CDR3 loop: CASSQGVVTEAFF. The CDR3 DNA is TGTGCCAGCAGCCAAGGGGTAGTCACTGAAGCTTTCTTT.

Note on this clonotype: A much larger clone lies a single base off, so this may be a read error. V gene TRBV6-1 combines with J gene TRBJ2-3; TRBD1 or TRBD2 may be the D gene (5 bases each). Germline CDR1 reads MNHNS; CDR2 reads SASEGT. The CDR3 has 15 residues. The V end lost 5 bases, the J end lost 8 bases, and 20 bases lay between the germline ends. In DNA, the CDR3 is TGTGCCAGCAGTACTCGGGGCAGGCGCCGAGGTACGCAGTATTTT. This codes for CASSTRGRRRGTQYF.

The chain is built from TRBV25-1 and TRBJ2-7; 8 positions match TRBD1. The CDR3 runs 14 residues. The germline CDR1 and CDR2 sequences are MGHDK and SYGVNS. V lost 2 bases and J lost 3; bases outside the gene matches: 3. The CDR3 nucleotides are TGTGCCAGCAGTGAAGGGGACAGGCACTACGAGCAGTACTTC. Encoded protein: CASSEGDRHYEQYF.

This chain joins TRBV5-1 and TRBJ1-2; the D gene is possibly TRBD1 (6 bases). Trimming shortened V by 0 bases and J by 6 bases, and 15 bases separated the two germline ends. The CDR3 spans 15 residues. Germline V gene sequence: CDR1 SGHRS, CDR2 YFSETQ. In nucleotides, the CDR3 is TGCGCCAGCAGCTTGGCCGAATTCGGGACAAATGGCTACACCTTC. Protein sequence: CASSLAEFGTNGYTF.

This clonotype occurred a few times. This sequence joins TRBV7-9 and TRBJ1-3, with D possibly being TRBD1 (5 bases). Germline V gene data show CDR1 as SEHNR and CDR2 as FQNEAQ (reference sequence). This CDR3 is built from 15 residues. V dropped 8 bases and J dropped 2 bases, with 16 bases sitting between them. This CDR3 is CASRARVQTGNTIYF. The CDR3 DNA is TGTGCCAGCCGCGCCAGGGTCCAGACTGGAAACACCATATATTTT.